These 32 T cell receptor beta chains share one sample of origin, sequenced in a study of cytomegalovirus exposure and HLA in healthy donors. PCR employed 60 Vbeta and 13 Jbeta primers. Sequencing was performed with immunoSEQ multiplex PCR; in TCRdb, only in-frame clones are kept and a portion is missing. The table has around 150,000 clones, around 74% seen once; the top ten hold roughly 2%. Sequencing was carried out using PBMCs. These receptors were taken from a female donor in good health and CMV-seronegative.

The chain has TRBV5-8 and TRBJ2-7, with 7 nucleotides matching TRBD2. J lost 0 bases, V lost 4 bases, and 7 bases had no gene match. The CDR3 runs 15 residues. Germline CDR1 reads SGHTS; CDR2 reads YDEGEE. In nucleotides, the CDR3 is TGTGCCAGCAGCCGGGGTAGCGGGTTCTCCTACGAGCAGTACTTC. This codes for CASSRGSGFSYEQYF.

The chain carries TRBV30 and TRBJ1-2, with 11 bases that match TRBD1. This CDR3 comprises 15 residues. V gave up 2 bases and J gave up 8 bases; unmatched junction bases: 10. The germline CDR1 and CDR2 sequences are GTSNPN and SVGIG (reference sequence). CDR3 loop: CAWSWDRGRNSGYTF. The DNA for the CDR3 is TGTGCCTGGAGTTGGGACAGGGGGAGGAATTCGGGCTACACCTTC.

The chain is built from TRBV7-2 and TRBJ2-6; maybe TRBD2 (6 bases). From germline, CDR1 is SGHTA and CDR2 FQGNSA. This CDR3 region has 18 residues. V was shortened by 3 bases and J by 0 bases, with 15 bases between the two germline ends. Here the CDR3 reads CASSFGGGPFSGANVLTF. CDR3 nucleotides: TGTGCCAGCAGCTTCGGGGGTGGACCATTCTCTGGGGCCAACGTCCTGACTTTC.

This chain joins TRBV6-1 and TRBJ2-1; weak D call: TRBD2 (5 bases). Between the trimmed V and J ends, which lost 3 bases and 0 bases, there was a span of 18 bases. This CDR3 has 18 residues. In germline, CDR1 is MNHNS, CDR2 SASEGT. For the CDR3, the DNA is TGTGCCAGCAGTGATCCGCCTGGGAAGCGGAACTCCTACAATGAGCAGTTCTTC. This sequence encodes CASSDPPGKRNSYNEQFF.

This clone was seen just once. The chain is built from TRBV2 and TRBJ2-6, with a weak D call TRBD2 (5 bases). The CDR3 is 14 residues long. V lost 7 bases and J 0 bases, leaving 7 bases between the germline ends. In germline, CDR1 is SNHLY, CDR2 FYNNEI. As DNA, the CDR3 is TGTGCCAGCATGGAGGTCTCTGGGGCCAACGTCCTGACTTTC. Its protein product is CASMEVSGANVLTF. The full variable domain, completed using reference TRBV2 and TRBJ2-6, is EPEVTQTPSHQVTQMGQEVILRCVPISNHLYFYWYRQILGQKVEFLVSFYNNEISEKSEIFDDQFSVERPDGSNFTLKIRSTKLEDSAMYFCASMEVSGANVLTFGAGSRLTVL.

This chain uses TRBV29-1 with TRBJ2-5; D is uncertain. V was clipped by 6 bases and J by 1 base, with 9 bases between them. Germline loops: CDR1 SQVTM, CDR2 ANQGSEA. The CDR3 covers 12 residues. This CDR3 is CSVLWAQETQYF. Written as DNA, the CDR3 is TGCAGCGTCCTCTGGGCCCAAGAGACCCAGTACTTC. The whole variable domain, filled in from reference TRBV29-1 and TRBJ2-5, reads SAVISQKPSRDICQRGTSLTIQCQVDSQVTMMFWYRQQPGQSLTLIATANQGSEATYESGFVIDKFPISRPNLTFSTLTVSNMSPEDSSIYLCSVLWAQETQYFGPGTRLLVL.

The chain carries TRBV30 and TRBJ1-3; D gene unclear. Germline CDR1 is GTSNPN and CDR2 is SVGIG (reference sequence). V was cut by 3 bases and J by 4 bases, with 7 bases left in between. This CDR3 is 12 amino acids long. CDR3 sequence (DNA): TGTGCCTGGAGCCCGGGAGGAAACACCATATATTTT. As protein: CAWSPGGNTIYF.

V and J are TRBV5-1 and TRBJ1-2; 8 bases line up with TRBD1. The CDR3 sequence is 15 residues long. CDR1 SGHRS and CDR2 YFSETQ come from the germline V gene. V shed 3 bases, J shed 0 bases, and the junction held 4 bases outside the gene matches. Here the CDR3 reads CASSSNRGTNYGYTF. In DNA form, the CDR3 reads TGCGCCAGCAGCTCCAACAGGGGGACTAACTATGGCTACACCTTC. The full variable domain, completed using reference TRBV5-1 and TRBJ1-2, is KAGVTQTPRYLIKTRGQQVTLSCSPISGHRSVSWYQQTPGQGLQFLFEYFSETQRNKGNFPGRFSGRQFSNSRSEMNVSTLELGDSALYLCASSSNRGTNYGYTFGSGTRLTVV.

The genes are TRBV7-6 and TRBJ2-7; no clear D gene. Germline lookup yields CDR1 SGHVS and CDR2 FNYEAQ. The V gene lost 0 bases and the J gene lost 4 bases, with 10 bases spanning the gap. The CDR3 has 14 amino acids. DNA of the CDR3: TGTGCCAGCAGCTTAGCCCAGGTCGGATACGAGCAGTACTTC. Translating it yields CASSLAQVGYEQYF.

CDR3 sequence (DNA): TGCGCCAGCAGCTTGCTAGCAGGCGCCGGCGAGCAGTACTTC. Translating it yields CASSLLAGAGEQYF. This sequence joins TRBV5-1 and TRBJ2-7; D perhaps matches TRBD2 (5 bases). Germline loops: CDR1 SGHRS, CDR2 YFSETQ. Trimming left V 1 base short and J 6 bases short, with 14 bases between. The CDR3 sequence is 14 residues long.

This sequence joins TRBV7-8 and TRBJ1-5; a weak D match, TRBD1 (5 bases). Germline V lookup: CDR1 SGHVS, CDR2 FQNEAQ. This CDR3 is built from 16 residues. Between the trimmed V and J ends, which lost 5 bases and 1 base, there was a span of 15 bases. The chain's CDR3 is CASSRGFLESNQPQHF. The CDR3 nucleotides read TGTGCCAGCAGCAGGGGATTCCTAGAGAGCAATCAGCCCCAGCATTTT.

The chain combines TRBV7-8 with TRBJ2-7; weak D call: TRBD1 (5 bases). This CDR3 spans 12 amino acids. Germline CDR1 is SGHVS and CDR2 is FQNEAQ. Trimming took 5 bases from V and 4 from J, leaving 9 bases between them. The CDR3 DNA reads as TGTGCCAGCAGCCTATCAGGGTACGAGCAGTACTTC. Translation: CASSLSGYEQYF.

This clone was seen a handful of times. The chain is built from TRBV29-1 and TRBJ1-1; D might be TRBD1 (6 bases). The CDR3 spans 15 residues. The germline gives CDR1 SQVTM, CDR2 ANQGSEA. The V end lost 0 bases, the J end lost 7 bases, and 18 bases lay between the germline ends. The CDR3 here is CSVEEKQGRMGEAFF. CDR3 bases: TGCAGCGTTGAAGAGAAGCAGGGGCGAATGGGTGAAGCTTTCTTT.

The chain carries TRBV27 and TRBJ2-7; D gene ambiguous. This CDR3 is 11 amino acids long. Trimming stripped 4 bases from V and 2 bases from J, with 3 bases between. In germline, CDR1 is MNHEY, CDR2 SMNVEV (reference sequence). The CDR3 DNA reads as TGTGCCAGCAGTTCCACCTACGAGCAGTACTTC. Protein product: CASSSTYEQYF.

This chain connects TRBV19 to TRBJ1-1, with a weak D call TRBD1 (5 bases). The ends were cut back, 7 bases at V and 4 bases at J, with 13 bases in the middle. The CDR3 spans 13 residues. In germline, CDR1 is LNHDA, CDR2 SQIVND (reference sequence). The CDR3 DNA reads TGTGCCAGTATATGGGGCGGGAGCACTGAAGCTTTCTTT. It specifies CASIWGGSTEAFF.

The chain is built from TRBV19 and TRBJ1-5; 8 bases are shared with TRBD1. CDR1 is LNHDA and CDR2 is SQIVND in the germline V gene (reference sequence). The CDR3 extends over 15 amino acids. V lost 7 bases and J lost 3; bases outside the gene matches: 8. CDR3 region: CASTLTGASNQPQHF. The DNA of the CDR3 is TGTGCCAGTACCCTGACAGGGGCCTCCAATCAGCCCCAGCATTTT.

The gene calls are TRBV27 and TRBJ1-1, with no clear D. The CDR3 consists of 13 residues. V lost 6 bases, J lost 1 base, and 9 bases lay in between. The germline V gene encodes CDR1 MNHEY and CDR2 SMNVEV (reference sequence). The CDR3 DNA reads as TGTGCCAGCAGGAGCGATAAGAACACTGAAGCTTTCTTT. Amino acids: CASRSDKNTEAFF.

This chain uses TRBV7-2 with TRBJ1-5; D is perhaps TRBD1 (5 bases). The CDR3 is 16 amino acids. The germline V gene encodes CDR1 SGHTA and CDR2 FQGNSA. With 0 bases removed from V and 1 base from J, the gap between germline ends came to 10 bases. CDR3 nucleotide sequence: TGTGCCAGCAGCTTAGCTCTCGACAGCAGCAATCAGCCCCAGCATTTT. Its protein is CASSLALDSSNQPQHF.

The rearrangement joins TRBV6-5 to TRBJ2-7, with TRBD2 identical over 9 bases. The CDR3 loop spans 15 amino acids. Germline loops: CDR1 MNHEY, CDR2 SVGAGI. V was clipped by 0 bases and J by 4 bases; unmatched bases: 4. In DNA form, the CDR3 reads TGTGCCAGCAGTTACTCGGGTAGCGGGAGTTACGAGCAGTACTTC. This translates into CASSYSGSGSYEQYF.

The chain has TRBV5-1 and TRBJ2-3; 7 bases align to TRBD1. This CDR3 has 14 amino acids. V was clipped by 1 base and J by 2 bases; unmatched bases: 1. Germline V gene lookup returns CDR1 SGHRS and CDR2 YFSETQ. The CDR3 nucleotides are TGCGCCAGCAGCTTGACAGGGGCCACAGATACGCAGTATTTT. It specifies CASSLTGATDTQYF.

J is TRBJ1-2 and V is TRBV6-6, with 7 bases that match TRBD1. There are 14 residues in the CDR3. Germline CDR1 reads MNHNY; CDR2 reads SVGAGI (reference sequence). The trim removed 6 bases at V and 2 bases at J, leaving 6 bases unmatched. The CDR3 DNA sequence: TGTGCCAGCAGGGAGACGGGACAGAACTATGGCTACACCTTC. It is translated as CASRETGQNYGYTF.

The V and J genes are TRBV19 and TRBJ1-1; 9 bases line up with TRBD1. The CDR3 covers 16 residues. Germline-derived CDR1 and CDR2 are LNHDA and SQIVND (reference sequence). V lost 3 bases and J lost 5; bases outside the gene matches: 10. The CDR3 coding sequence is TGTGCCAGTAGTATTCTCAACGGACAGGGGCGGACTGAAGCTTTCTTT. Translating it yields CASSILNGQGRTEAFF.

The rearrangement links TRBV5-1 to TRBJ2-6; D remains ambiguous. The germline V gene encodes CDR1 SGHRS and CDR2 YFSETQ. Trimming took off 0 bases at V and 4 bases at J, with 5 bases between the two ends. This CDR3 comprises 14 residues. The CDR3 sequence: CASSLGPGANVLTF. The CDR3 coding sequence is TGCGCCAGCAGCTTGGGTCCGGGGGCCAACGTCCTGACTTTC.

This clone has only one observation. The chain uses TRBV29-1 and TRBJ2-7; D not certain. The CDR3 runs 14 residues. V was pared by 3 bases and J by 5 bases, with 17 bases between. Germline assignment: CDR1 SQVTM and CDR2 ANQGSEA. CDR3 in amino acids: CSVEATRQVNEQYF. The CDR3 nucleotides read TGCAGCGTTGAGGCTACGCGGCAAGTCAACGAGCAGTACTTC.

The V and J genes are TRBV6-6 and TRBJ2-1, with D hard to call. Trimming pared 6 bases from V and 6 bases from J, leaving 18 bases between. CDR1 and CDR2 from the germline V gene are MNHNY and SVGAGI (reference sequence). This CDR3 contains 15 residues. The CDR3 coding sequence is TGTGCCAGCAGCCCCGGGTGGCAGATTCCCAATGAGCAGTTCTTC. As protein: CASSPGWQIPNEQFF.

The V gene is TRBV19, the J gene TRBJ2-7, with 7 nucleotides matching TRBD1. The germline V gene has CDR1 LNHDA and CDR2 SQIVND (reference sequence). The junction had 9 bases not matched to a gene; V was cut back by 7 bases and J by 0 bases. This CDR3 region has 15 residues. Written as DNA, the CDR3 is TGTGCCAGTACTACCGGGACAGCGAGCTCCTACGAGCAGTACTTC. Amino acid sequence: CASTTGTASSYEQYF.

J is TRBJ2-7 and V is TRBV5-1, with 8 bases aligning to TRBD1. In germline, CDR1 is SGHRS, CDR2 YFSETQ. The CDR3 consists of 15 residues. J was trimmed by 2 bases and V by 4 bases; bases with no gene match: 8. The DNA of the CDR3 is TGCGCCAGCAGCACAACCGGGACAGGAGCCTACGAGCAGTACTTC. Its translation: CASSTTGTGAYEQYF.

The chain couples TRBV6-5 to TRBJ1-6; D call uncertain. V was shortened by 0 bases and J by 10 bases, with 13 bases between the two germline ends. The CDR3 is 15 amino acids. CDR1 is MNHEY, CDR2 SVGAGI, per germline. The CDR3 protein is CASSYSAGSLSPLHF. In nucleotides, the CDR3 is TGTGCCAGCAGTTACTCAGCGGGGTCGCTATCACCCCTCCACTTT.

J is TRBJ1-1 and V is TRBV5-8; D ambiguous. The V end was cut by 0 bases, the J end by 4 bases, with 10 bases between. CDR1 is SGHTS and CDR2 is YDEGEE in the germline V gene. The length of the CDR3 is 14 residues. The CDR3 here is CASSLVTAITEAFF. CDR3 bases: TGTGCCAGCAGCTTGGTAACAGCAATCACTGAAGCTTTCTTT.

The rearrangement uses TRBV7-3 and TRBJ1-2; D gene uncertain. Per germline, CDR1 SGHTA and CDR2 FQGTGA. This CDR3 comprises 13 residues. Between the trimmed V and J ends, which lost 2 bases and 0 bases, there was a span of 4 bases. For the CDR3, the DNA is TGTGCCAGCAGCTTATCAGCTAACTATGGCTACACCTTC. Protein: CASSLSANYGYTF. The full variable domain, with the rest looked up from reference TRBV7-3 and TRBJ1-2, is GAGVSQTPSNKVTEKGKYVELRCDPISGHTALYWYRQSLGQGPEFLIYFQGTGAADDSGLPNDRFFAVRPEGSVSTLKIQRTERGDSAVYLCASSLSANYGYTFGSGTRLTVV.

This chain connects TRBV6-5 to TRBJ2-3, with D unclear. Germline lookup yields CDR1 MNHEY and CDR2 SVGAGI. The CDR3 is made up of 13 amino acids. The germline V and J ends were trimmed by 4 bases and 5 bases, with 10 bases remaining between them. CDR3 in amino acids: CASSSTVGDTQYF. The CDR3 region has the DNA TGTGCCAGCAGTTCCACAGTGGGAGATACGCAGTATTTT.

This rearrangement joins TRBV11-2 to TRBJ2-1; D possibly corresponds to TRBD2 (6 bases). This CDR3 contains 14 residues. Germline CDR1 and CDR2: SGHAT and FQNNGV. V was cut by 6 bases and J by 5 bases, with 14 bases left in between. CDR3 nucleotide sequence: TGTGCCAGCAGGACGGGACTCAATAACAATGAGCAGTTCTTC. This gives the protein CASRTGLNNNEQFF.